One sample yielded the 14 T cell receptor beta chains listed below, sequenced in a study of identical twins. TCRdb used MiXCR to reprocess the 5' RACE reads, holding one entry per CDR3 protein. In the table there are about 530,000 distinct CDR3 sequences, over 12% of which are singletons. The same specimen was also included in a second study, on yellow fever vaccine responses in identical twins.

The sequenced material came from CD4+ T cells sorted from blood. These receptors originate from a woman between 18 and 29 years old in good health.

Only a few counts were recorded for this clonotype. The rearrangement joins TRBV14 to TRBJ2-3; D is undetermined. Germline CDR1 and CDR2: SGHDN and FVKESK. Trimming pared 0 bases from V and 3 bases from J, leaving 10 bases between. CDR3 length: 15 amino acids. The CDR3 nucleotides are TGTGCCAGCAGCCAAGATAGTGCAGAAACAGATACGCAGTATTTT. It is translated as CASSQDSAETDTQYF.

This clonotype was detected a few times. Germline and junction disagree at one end, which may indicate a read error. The rearrangement links TRBV20-1 to TRBJ2-5, with D possibly being TRBD1 or TRBD2 (6 bases each). In germline, CDR1 is DFQATT, CDR2 SNEGSKA (reference sequence). CDR3 size: 14 residues. CDR3 coding DNA: TGCAGTGCCAGAGGGGGGCGAGGGATTGAGACCCAGTACTTC. It yields the protein CSARGGRGIETQYF.

The sample holds a few counts of this clonotype. CDR3 in amino acids: CASSKSAPWDGGAGIQYF. The CDR3 bases are TGTGCCAGCAGCAAGTCCGCTCCTTGGGACGGGGGGGCCGGCATTCAGTACTTC. The chain links TRBV3-1 to TRBJ2-4; 8 bases line up with TRBD2. The CDR3 is 18 amino acids. Germline loops: CDR1 LGHDT, CDR2 YNNKEL (reference sequence). Losses at the gene ends were 5 bases for V and 9 bases for J; bases not matched to a gene: 21.

The chain has TRBV10-3 and TRBJ2-7; D possibly corresponds to TRBD2 (6 bases). Germline-derived CDR1 and CDR2 are ENHRY and SYGVKD. The CDR3 has 15 amino acids. Trimming took off 11 bases at V and 2 bases at J, with 22 bases between the two ends. CDR3: CAPRRVLANPYEQYF. DNA of the CDR3: TGTGCCCCCAGGAGGGTACTAGCCAATCCCTACGAGCAGTACTTC.

The rearrangement uses TRBV7-2 and TRBJ2-5, with TRBD1 matching 7 bases. The CDR3 runs 17 residues. With 0 bases clipped from V and 5 bases from J, the junction kept 12 bases outside the gene matches. CDR1 is SGHTA and CDR2 is FQGNSA in the germline V gene. CDR3 DNA: TGTGCCAGCAGCTTAGCGGGGAGAGGGGGCTCTGTTGAGACCCAGTACTTC. Amino acids: CASSLAGRGGSVETQYF.

V usage is TRBV6-5 and J usage is TRBJ1-1; D unclear. The CDR3 is made up of 13 amino acids. The V gene's germline CDR1 is MNHEY and CDR2 SVGAGI. The V end lost 5 bases, the J end lost 1 base, and 8 bases lay between the germline ends. Here the CDR3 reads CASSTPKNTEAFF. The DNA for the CDR3 is TGTGCCAGCAGTACTCCAAAGAACACTGAAGCTTTCTTT.

This rearrangement joins TRBV24-1 to TRBJ2-1, with unresolved D. Germline V gene data show CDR1 as KGHDR and CDR2 as SFDVKD. V dropped 5 bases and J dropped 2 bases, with 12 bases sitting between them. This CDR3 contains 15 residues. The CDR3 DNA is TGTGCCACCAGTGGCTCCAGGAATGCCTACAATGAGCAGTTCTTC. As protein: CATSGSRNAYNEQFF.

The chain recombines TRBV25-1 with TRBJ2-5; 7 bases line up with TRBD1. Losses at the gene ends were 4 bases for V and 2 bases for J; bases not matched to a gene: 10. Germline CDR1 and CDR2: MGHDK and SYGVNS. This CDR3 comprises 16 residues. The CDR3 coding sequence is TGTGCCAGCAGTGTACTCCCGGGACAGAGTCAAGAGACCCAGTACTTC. Protein product: CASSVLPGQSQETQYF. Full variable domain (rest looked up from reference TRBV25-1 and TRBJ2-5): EADIYQTPRYLVIGTGKKITLECSQTMGHDKMYWYQQDPGMELHLIHYSYGVNSTEKGDLSSESTVSRIRTEHFPLTLESARPSHTSQYLCASSVLPGQSQETQYFGPGTRLLVL.

This clonotype was counted a few times. This chain links TRBV29-1 with TRBJ2-1; 12 nucleotides match TRBD2. The germline CDR1 and CDR2 sequences are SQVTM and ANQGSEA. J lost 13 bases, V lost 3 bases, and 7 bases had no gene match. CDR3 length: 13 residues. CDR3 loop: CSVEASGRGFQFF. The CDR3 DNA is TGCAGCGTTGAGGCTAGCGGGAGGGGTTTTCAGTTCTTC.

The V call is TRBV7-7, the J call TRBJ2-1; TRBD1 matches 9 bases. V was clipped by 1 base and J by 9 bases; unmatched bases: 13. The length of the CDR3 is 17 residues. Germline V gene data show CDR1 as SSHAT and CDR2 as FNYEAQ (reference sequence). CDR3 DNA sequence: TGTGCCAGCAGCTTAGAGGGGACAGGGTCCTCTCAGGGTGAGCAGTTCTTC. Translating gives CASSLEGTGSSQGEQFF.

This clonotype has at least ten counts. The chain has TRBV3-1 and TRBJ2-1; D gene unclear. Germline lookup yields CDR1 LGHDT and CDR2 YNNKEL (reference sequence). The length of the CDR3 is 13 residues. Between the trimmed V and J ends, which lost 0 bases and 5 bases, there was a span of 5 bases. CDR3 sequence: CASSQDGHNEQFF. Here the CDR3 DNA reads TGTGCCAGCAGCCAAGATGGGCACAATGAGCAGTTCTTC.

This clonotype occurred many times. This chain links TRBV5-1 with TRBJ2-5; no clear D. The CDR3 sequence is 11 residues long. Germline V gene lookup returns CDR1 SGHRS and CDR2 YFSETQ. V was trimmed by 2 bases and J by 1 base, leaving 0 bases between them. The CDR3 nucleotides read TGCGCCAGCAGCTTCCAAGAGACCCAGTACTTC. This codes for CASSFQETQYF.

The J gene is TRBJ2-2, the V gene TRBV7-6, with a tentative D call TRBD1 (6 bases). The CDR3 is 11 residues long. V was clipped by 4 bases and J by 10 bases, with 7 bases between them. Germline V gene data show CDR1 as SGHVS and CDR2 as FNYEAQ. The CDR3 coding sequence is TGTGCCAGCAGCTCAGGGGTGGAGCTGTTTTTT. Translating gives CASSSGVELFF.

The chain employs TRBV10-2 and TRBJ1-1; D not certain. Germline CDR1 is WSHSY and CDR2 is SAAADI. The CDR3 length is 13 residues. The germline V and J ends were trimmed by 8 bases and 0 bases, with 10 bases remaining between them. CDR3 coding DNA: TGCGCCAGCTATGGTTTCATGAACACTGAAGCTTTCTTT. As protein: CASYGFMNTEAFF.